This TCR beta chain was profiled in a study of T cells in Graves' hyperthyroidism and ophthalmopathy. Study-level results: Ophthalmopathy was told apart from stable hyperthyroidism by a 13 V-J model.

The CDR3 length is 14 residues. Deletions cut 10 bases from V and 5 bases from J, with 20 bases between. CDR1 and CDR2 from the germline V gene are ENHRY and SYGVKD. With respect to this clonotype: Its antigen is undetermined.

Pregnant or lactating patients were excluded, as were those with uncontrolled infection or other autoimmune disease. In making diagnoses, clinical symptoms, serum thyroxine and TRAb, thyroid ultrasound and orbital computed tomography were all used. RNA transcripts provided the source from which TCR beta CDR3 regions were amplified. First-round RT-PCR of the TCR CDR3 relied on the HTBI primer set. Each CDR3 protein is one row after TCRdb ran MiXCR on the multiplex PCR reads. The sample includes a few hundred thousand distinct CDR3 sequences, 46% seen only once; the top ten take more than 7%. The genes are TRBV10-3 and TRBJ1-1, with D unclear. The sequencing input was peripheral blood or thyroid tissue (not recorded which). This TCR was recovered from a woman under 30 with Graves' hyperthyroidism. The CDR3 protein is CASKAGPEETEAFF. CDR3 in DNA: TGTGCCAGCAAGGCAGGTCCCGAGGAGACTGAAGCTTTCTTT.